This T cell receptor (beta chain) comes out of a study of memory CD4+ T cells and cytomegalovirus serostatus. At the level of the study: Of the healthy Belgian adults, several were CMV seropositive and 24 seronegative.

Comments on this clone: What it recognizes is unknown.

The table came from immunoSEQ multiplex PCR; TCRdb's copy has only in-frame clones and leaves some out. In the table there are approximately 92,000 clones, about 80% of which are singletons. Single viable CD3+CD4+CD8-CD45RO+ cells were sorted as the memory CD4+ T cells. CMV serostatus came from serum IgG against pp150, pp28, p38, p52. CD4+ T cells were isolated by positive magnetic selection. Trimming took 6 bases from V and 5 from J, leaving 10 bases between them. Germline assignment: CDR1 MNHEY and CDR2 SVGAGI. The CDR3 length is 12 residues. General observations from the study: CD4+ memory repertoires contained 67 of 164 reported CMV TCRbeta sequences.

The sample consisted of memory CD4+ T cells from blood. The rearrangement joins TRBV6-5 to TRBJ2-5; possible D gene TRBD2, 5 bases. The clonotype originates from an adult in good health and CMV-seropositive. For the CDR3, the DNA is TGTGCCAGCAGCCAGCGCGGGGAGACCCAGTACTTC. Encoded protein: CASSQRGETQYF.